The 2 T cell receptor beta chains reported below all come from one sample, sequenced in a study of T cells in Graves' hyperthyroidism and ophthalmopathy. RNA transcripts were the template for amplifying TCR beta CDR3 regions. In the first-round RT-PCR of the TCR CDR3, the HTBI primer set was used. TCRdb reprocessed the multiplex PCR reads with MiXCR, giving one entry per CDR3 protein. Of 380,000 or so distinct CDR3 sequences listed, approximately 13% are singletons. The specimen sequenced was blood. Every receptor here comes from a man aged 25-45 years with Graves' hyperthyroidism that later progressed to Graves' ophthalmopathy.

In its sample, this clonotype was seen many times. This chain links TRBV3-1 with TRBJ2-1, with 8 bases fitting TRBD2. Germline values: CDR1 LGHDT, CDR2 YNNKEL (reference sequence). V trimming: 3 bases; J trimming: 7 bases; junction bases outside the gene matches: 8. CDR3 size: 15 residues. CDR3 bases: TGTGCCAGCAGCCAGGGCGGGGGGCCTAGAAATGAGCAGTTCTTC. It translates to CASSQGGGPRNEQFF.

Points on this clonotype: With a much larger clone just one base away, this may be a read error. The chain is built from TRBV29-1 and TRBJ1-5; D ambiguous. CDR3 length: 14 amino acids. V was clipped by 5 bases and J by 0 bases, with 11 bases between them. The germline gives CDR1 SQVTM, CDR2 ANQGSEA. The CDR3: CSVTLSYSNQPQHF. In nucleotides, the CDR3 is TGCAGCGTTACCCTCTCTTATAGCAATCAGCCCCAGCATTTT.